Sequencing of this TCR beta chain was carried out in a study of T cell responses to AZD1222 COVID-19 vaccine. The CDR3 extends over 15 amino acids. Germline V gene lookup returns CDR1 LNHDA and CDR2 SQIVND (reference sequence). The J segment lost 8 bases and the V segment lost 7 bases, leaving 7 bases of the junction unmatched. Study results and caveats: Reportedly, close to half of spike-specific TCRs are directed against unmutated variant regions.

Repertoires were generated with immunoSEQ multiplex PCR, while TCRdb's copy carries only in-frame clones and drops some. The sample has fewer than 150,000 clones; approximately 88% are singletons. Comment on this clone: What it binds is not known.

The clonotype was recovered from an adult who received the AZD1222 COVID-19 vaccine. The V call is TRBV19, the J call TRBJ1-6; TRBD1 matches at 11 bases. The sample in question was peripheral blood, obtained 28 days after the second AZD1222 dose. CDR3 in amino acids: CASTIGTGGYSPLHF. The CDR3 DNA follows: TGTGCCAGTACCATAGGGACAGGGGGTTATTCACCCCTCCACTTT.